This entry is about one T cell receptor (beta chain). The antigen is unknown. Time point reported: blood 4 weeks post-SBRT, at nephrectomy. Described treatment: 15 Gy SBRT to primary tumor, nephrectomy 4 weeks later. Nephrectomy followed 15 Gy stereotactic body radiation by 4 weeks. The patient's renal cell carcinoma had clear cell pathology. TCRdb's table, derived via immunoSEQ multiplex PCR, lists solely in-frame clones and lacks some. The sample comprises over 85,000 clones, 85% of which are singletons, and more than 9% rests with the top ten. The sample originates from a study of radiation and T cells in renal cell carcinoma. Study observations and caveats: Pretreatment tumor biopsies were lacking, so baseline clonotypes are unknown.

The origin of this receptor is a man aged 45-60 years with renal cell carcinoma. The material sequenced was blood, taken from a patient whose treatment included radiotherapy and nephrectomy.

The CDR3 reads CATNVGGANTGELFF. Here the CDR3 DNA reads TGTGCCACCAACGTAGGGGGCGCGAACACCGGGGAGCTGTTTTTT. The chain carries TRBV15 and TRBJ2-2, with 7 nucleotides matching TRBD1. Trimming took 7 bases from V and 0 from J; bases not matched to a gene: 5. CDR1 and CDR2 from the germline V gene are LNHNV and YYDKDF (reference sequence). The CDR3 runs to 15 residues. Looking up the rest from reference TRBV15 and TRBJ2-2 gives the full variable domain: DAMVIQNPRYQVTQFGKPVTLSCSQTLNHNVMYWYQQKSSQAPKLLFHYYDKDFNNEADTPDNFQSRRPNTSFCFLDIRSPGLGDTAMYLCATNVGGANTGELFFGEGSRLTVL.